The source of this T cell receptor beta chain is a study of cytomegalovirus exposure and HLA in healthy donors. CDR3 length equals 17 residues. V was clipped by 4 bases and J by 10 bases; unmatched bases: 19. CDR1 is LGHNA and CDR2 is YNFKEQ in the germline V gene. A multiplex PCR was run with 60 Vbeta primers and 13 Jbeta primers. Here immunoSEQ multiplex PCR was the method, and the copy in TCRdb shows in-frame clones only, minus some. Altogether 100,000 to 150,000 clones are present, approximately 78% being singletons, with the ten largest covering roughly 3%. In the case of this clone: Its specificity is not known.

Nobody recorded the CMV serostatus of this donor. Broader study findings: Associated with cytomegalovirus, according to the listing, were 150 to 200 TCR beta chains. A later analysis revealed that TCR association rates differed between HLA loci, peaking at DRB1 and bottoming out at HLA-C. Rare TCR sequences dominated, though some public TCRs recurred in many donors.

The TCR sequence derives from a human donor in good health. The chain carries TRBV4-2 and TRBJ1-2, with TRBD1 matching 9 bases. Input material: PBMCs. Here the CDR3 reads CASSPNHDPGQGRTYTF. CDR3 bases: TGTGCCAGCAGCCCGAATCACGACCCGGGACAGGGTAGGACCTACACCTTC.